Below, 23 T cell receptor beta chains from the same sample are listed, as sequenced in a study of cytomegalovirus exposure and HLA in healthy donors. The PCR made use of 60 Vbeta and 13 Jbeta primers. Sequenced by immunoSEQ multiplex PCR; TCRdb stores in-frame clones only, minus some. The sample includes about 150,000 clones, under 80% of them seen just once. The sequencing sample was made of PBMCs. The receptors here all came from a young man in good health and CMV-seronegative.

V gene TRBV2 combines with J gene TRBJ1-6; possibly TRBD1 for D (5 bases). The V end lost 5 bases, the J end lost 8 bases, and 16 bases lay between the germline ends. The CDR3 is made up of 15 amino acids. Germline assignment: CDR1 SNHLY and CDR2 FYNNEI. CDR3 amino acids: CASSKGSPIDSPLHF. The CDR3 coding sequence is TGTGCCAGCAGTAAGGGGTCCCCTATCGATTCACCCCTCCACTTT.

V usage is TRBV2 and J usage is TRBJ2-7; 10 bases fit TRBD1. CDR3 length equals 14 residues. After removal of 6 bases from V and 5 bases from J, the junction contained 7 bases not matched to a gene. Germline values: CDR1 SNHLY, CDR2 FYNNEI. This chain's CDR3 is CASRTGTGVNEQYF. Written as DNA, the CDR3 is TGTGCCAGCAGAACAGGGACAGGGGTAAACGAGCAGTACTTC. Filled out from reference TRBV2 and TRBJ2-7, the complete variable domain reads EPEVTQTPSHQVTQMGQEVILRCVPISNHLYFYWYRQILGQKVEFLVSFYNNEISEKSEIFDDQFSVERPDGSNFTLKIRSTKLEDSAMYFCASRTGTGVNEQYFGPGTRLTVT.

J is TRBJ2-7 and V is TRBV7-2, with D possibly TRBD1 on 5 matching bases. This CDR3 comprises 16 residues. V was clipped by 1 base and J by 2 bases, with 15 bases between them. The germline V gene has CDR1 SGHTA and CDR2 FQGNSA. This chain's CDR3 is CASSLGRAGKPYEQYF. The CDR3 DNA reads TGTGCCAGCAGCTTAGGACGGGCAGGGAAACCCTACGAGCAGTACTTC. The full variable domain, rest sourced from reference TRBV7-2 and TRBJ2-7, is GAGVSQSPSNKVTEKGKDVELRCDPISGHTALYWYRQSLGQGLEFLIYFQGNSAPDKSGLPSDRFSAERTGGSVSTLTIQRTQQEDSAVYLCASSLGRAGKPYEQYFGPGTRLTVT.

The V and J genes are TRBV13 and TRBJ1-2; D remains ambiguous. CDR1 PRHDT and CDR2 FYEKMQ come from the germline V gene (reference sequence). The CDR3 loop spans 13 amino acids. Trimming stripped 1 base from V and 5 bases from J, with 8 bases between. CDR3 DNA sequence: TGTGCCAGCAGCTTAGAAGGCGGGTATGGCTACACCTTC. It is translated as CASSLEGGYGYTF.

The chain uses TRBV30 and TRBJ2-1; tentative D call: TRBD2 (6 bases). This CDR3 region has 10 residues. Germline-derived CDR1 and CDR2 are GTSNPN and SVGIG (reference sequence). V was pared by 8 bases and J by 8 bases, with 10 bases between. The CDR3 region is CAVGGDEQFF. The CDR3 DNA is TGTGCCGTCGGGGGTGATGAGCAGTTCTTC.

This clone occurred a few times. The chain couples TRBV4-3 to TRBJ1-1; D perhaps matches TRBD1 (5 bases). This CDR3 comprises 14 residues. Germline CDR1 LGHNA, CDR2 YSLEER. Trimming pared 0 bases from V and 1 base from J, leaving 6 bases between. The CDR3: CASSQDRGNTEAFF. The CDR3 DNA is TGCGCCAGCAGCCAAGATAGGGGGAACACTGAAGCTTTCTTT.

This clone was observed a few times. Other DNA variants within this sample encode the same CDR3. CDR3 loop: CASSEVNTEAFF. CDR3 coding DNA: TGTGCCAGCAGTGAGGTGAACACTGAAGCTTTCTTT. V gene TRBV28 combines with J gene TRBJ1-1, with D unclear. The CDR3 length is 12 residues. Trimming left V 5 bases short and J 0 bases short, with 4 bases between. The V gene's germline CDR1 is MDHEN and CDR2 SYDVKM.

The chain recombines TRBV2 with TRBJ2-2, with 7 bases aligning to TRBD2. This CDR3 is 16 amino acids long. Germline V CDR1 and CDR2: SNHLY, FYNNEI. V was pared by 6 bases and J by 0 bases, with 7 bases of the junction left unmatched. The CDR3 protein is CASSLSGTPNTGELFF. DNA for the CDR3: TGTGCCAGCAGCCTCAGCGGGACTCCGAACACCGGGGAGCTGTTTTTT.

The CDR3 protein is CASSWRSGGASSTDTQYF. The CDR3 DNA is TGTGCCAGCAGTTGGAGGAGCGGGGGGGCCTCTAGCACAGATACGCAGTATTTT. The V and J genes are TRBV28 and TRBJ2-3; 10 bases line up with TRBD2. Unmatched junction bases numbered 10, after V lost 4 bases and J lost 0 bases. CDR3 size: 18 residues. Germline V CDR1 and CDR2: MDHEN, SYDVKM.

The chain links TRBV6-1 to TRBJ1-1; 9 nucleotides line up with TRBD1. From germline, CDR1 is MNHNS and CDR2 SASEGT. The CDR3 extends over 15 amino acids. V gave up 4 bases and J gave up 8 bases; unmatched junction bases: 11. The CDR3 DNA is TGTGCCAGCAGTGCCGGGACAGGGTTTGTCAGGGAAGCTTTCTTT. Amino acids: CASSAGTGFVREAFF.

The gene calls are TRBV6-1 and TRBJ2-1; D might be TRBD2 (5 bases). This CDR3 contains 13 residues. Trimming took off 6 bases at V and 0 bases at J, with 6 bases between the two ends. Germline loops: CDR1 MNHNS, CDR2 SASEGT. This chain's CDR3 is CASREGSYNEQFF. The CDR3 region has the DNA TGTGCCAGCAGAGAGGGCTCCTACAATGAGCAGTTCTTC.

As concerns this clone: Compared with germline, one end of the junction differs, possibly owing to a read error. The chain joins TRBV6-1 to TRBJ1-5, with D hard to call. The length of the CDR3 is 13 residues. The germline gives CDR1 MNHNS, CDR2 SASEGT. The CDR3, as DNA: TGTGCCAGCAGTGACAGCGCTCATCAGCCCCAGAATTTT. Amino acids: CASSDSAHQPQNF.

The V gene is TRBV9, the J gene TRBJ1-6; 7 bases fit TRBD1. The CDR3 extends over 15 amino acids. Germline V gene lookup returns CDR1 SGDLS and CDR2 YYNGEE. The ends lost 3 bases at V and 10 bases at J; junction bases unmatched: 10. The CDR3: CASSGTTGNWSPLHF. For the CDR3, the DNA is TGTGCCAGCAGCGGCACGACAGGGAATTGGTCACCCCTCCACTTT.

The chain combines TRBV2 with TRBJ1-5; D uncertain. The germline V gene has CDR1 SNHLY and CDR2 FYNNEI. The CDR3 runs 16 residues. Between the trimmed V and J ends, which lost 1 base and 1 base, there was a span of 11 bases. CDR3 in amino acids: CASSEVGGSSNQPQHF. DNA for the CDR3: TGTGCCAGCAGTGAAGTGGGAGGGTCGAGCAATCAGCCCCAGCATTTT. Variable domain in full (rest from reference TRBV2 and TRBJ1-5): EPEVTQTPSHQVTQMGQEVILRCVPISNHLYFYWYRQILGQKVEFLVSFYNNEISEKSEIFDDQFSVERPDGSNFTLKIRSTKLEDSAMYFCASSEVGGSSNQPQHFGDGTRLSIL.

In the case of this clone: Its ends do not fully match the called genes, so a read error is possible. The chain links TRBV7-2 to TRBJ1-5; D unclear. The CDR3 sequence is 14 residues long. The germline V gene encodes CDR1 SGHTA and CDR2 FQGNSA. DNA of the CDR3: TGTGCCAGCAGCTTAACGGAGGGTGATCAGCCCCAGAATTTT. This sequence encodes CASSLTEGDQPQNF.

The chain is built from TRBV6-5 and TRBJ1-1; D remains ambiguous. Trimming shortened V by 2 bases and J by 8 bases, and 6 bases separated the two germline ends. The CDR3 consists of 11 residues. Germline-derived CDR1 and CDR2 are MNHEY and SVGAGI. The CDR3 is CASSYRQEAFF. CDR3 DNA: TGTGCCAGCAGTTACCGACAAGAAGCTTTCTTT.

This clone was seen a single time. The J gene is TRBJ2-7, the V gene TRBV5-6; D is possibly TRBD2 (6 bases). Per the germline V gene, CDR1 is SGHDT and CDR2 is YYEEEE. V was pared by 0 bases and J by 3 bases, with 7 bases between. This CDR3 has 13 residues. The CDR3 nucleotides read TGTGCCAGCAGCTTGGGCGGGATCTACGAGCAGTACTTC. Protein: CASSLGGIYEQYF.

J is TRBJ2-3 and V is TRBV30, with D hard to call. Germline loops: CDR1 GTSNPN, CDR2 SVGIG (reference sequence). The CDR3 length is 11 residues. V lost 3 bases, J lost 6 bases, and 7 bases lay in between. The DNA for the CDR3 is TGTGCCTGGAGGGCCGTTGATACGCAGTATTTT. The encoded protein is CAWRAVDTQYF.

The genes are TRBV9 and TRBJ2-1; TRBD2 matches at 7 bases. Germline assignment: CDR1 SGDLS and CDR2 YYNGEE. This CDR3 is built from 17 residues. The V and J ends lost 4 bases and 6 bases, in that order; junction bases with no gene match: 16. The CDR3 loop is CASSTIKELGGINEQFF. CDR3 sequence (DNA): TGTGCCAGCAGCACGATAAAGGAGCTGGGGGGGATCAATGAGCAGTTCTTC.

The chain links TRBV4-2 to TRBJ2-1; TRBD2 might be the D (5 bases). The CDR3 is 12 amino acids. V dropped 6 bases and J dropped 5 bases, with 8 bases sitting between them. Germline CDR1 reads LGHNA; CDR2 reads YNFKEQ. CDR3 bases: TGTGCCAGCAGGCCGGAGGACAATGAGCAGTTCTTC. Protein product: CASRPEDNEQFF.

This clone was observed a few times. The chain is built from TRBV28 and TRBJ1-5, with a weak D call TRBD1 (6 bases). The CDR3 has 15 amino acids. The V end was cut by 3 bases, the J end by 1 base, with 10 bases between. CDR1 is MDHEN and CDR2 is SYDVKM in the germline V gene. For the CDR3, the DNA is TGTGCCAGCAGTTTTAGCAGGGGAAGCAATCAGCCCCAGCATTTT. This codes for CASSFSRGSNQPQHF.

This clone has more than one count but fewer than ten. CDR3 coding DNA: TGTGCCAGCAGTTTAGACAGGGGCCCCTACAATGAGCAGTTCTTC. Residues: CASSLDRGPYNEQFF. The chain combines TRBV27 with TRBJ2-1, with 8 positions matching TRBD1. After removal of 2 bases from V and 2 bases from J, the junction contained 2 bases not matched to a gene. Germline CDR1 MNHEY, CDR2 SMNVEV (reference sequence). The CDR3 has 15 amino acids.

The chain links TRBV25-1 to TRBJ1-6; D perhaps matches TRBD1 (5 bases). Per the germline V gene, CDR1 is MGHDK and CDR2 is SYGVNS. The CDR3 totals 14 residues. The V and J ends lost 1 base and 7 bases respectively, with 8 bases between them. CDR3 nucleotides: TGTGCCAGCAGTGAATTGGGGCGCAATTCACCCCTCCACTTT. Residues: CASSELGRNSPLHF. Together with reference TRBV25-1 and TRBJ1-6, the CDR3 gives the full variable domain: EADIYQTPRYLVIGTGKKITLECSQTMGHDKMYWYQQDPGMELHLIHYSYGVNSTEKGDLSSESTVSRIRTEHFPLTLESARPSHTSQYLCASSELGRNSPLHFGNGTRLTVT.